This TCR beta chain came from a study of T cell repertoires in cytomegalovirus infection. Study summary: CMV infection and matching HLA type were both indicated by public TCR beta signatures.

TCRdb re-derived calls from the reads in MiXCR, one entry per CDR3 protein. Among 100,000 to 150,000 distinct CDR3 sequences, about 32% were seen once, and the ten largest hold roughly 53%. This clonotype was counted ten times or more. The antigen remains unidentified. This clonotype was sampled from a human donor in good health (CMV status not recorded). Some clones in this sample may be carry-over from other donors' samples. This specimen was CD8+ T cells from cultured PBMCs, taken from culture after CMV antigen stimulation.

The CDR3 DNA is TGTGCCAGCACGCCTAGAAAGGGTACAGATACGCAGTATTTT. Its protein is CASTPRKGTDTQYF. The rearrangement uses TRBV7-8 and TRBJ2-3; no reliable D call. Germline V lookup: CDR1 SGHVS, CDR2 FQNEAQ. Trimming took off 7 bases at V and 3 bases at J, with 14 bases between the two ends. The CDR3 totals 14 residues.